What follows is one T cell receptor (beta chain) and its context. This clonotype was observed at least ten times. It has no known antigen specificity. It has no much larger one-base neighbor in the sample; base qualities were not kept. The data were obtained in a study of T cells in Graves' hyperthyroidism and ophthalmopathy (dated by TCRdb to between 2018 and 2021). Background on the whole study: Peripheral blood samples were taken at initial diagnosis, before any treatment was given. For training and testing, the 100 or so patients in the discovery cohort were randomly divided in a 7:3 ratio. Thyroid tissue and blood T-cell repertoires from over 5 Graves' hyperthyroidism patients were also compared in the study. After blood sampling, hyperthyroidism patients were treated with methimazole at a starting dose of 30 mg daily, and ophthalmopathy patients were treated with high-dose intravenous methylprednisolone. To identify distinguishing TCR V-J signatures, a discovery cohort of around 100 patients was used, comprising fewer than 45 with Graves' ophthalmopathy and about 59 with stable Graves' hyperthyroidism. The paper describes TCR Vbeta CDR3 sequencing of fewer than 150 peripheral blood samples, made up of under 50 ophthalmopathy patients, more than 70 hyperthyroidism patients and roughly 17 progressor patients. An independent validation cohort of about 20 hyperthyroidism patients and 17 patients who later progressed to ophthalmopathy tested prospective prediction of ophthalmopathy. The research as a whole found: Sample size was not statistically predetermined, and blinding of investigators to group allocation was not performed. Most expanded thyroid clonotypes (frequency above 0.001) were also detected in blood, a finding suggesting that blood repertoires may reflect thyroid immune responses. In validation, the model predicted progression to ophthalmopathy with 55% to 71% sensitivity and less than 75% specificity, a median of about 6 months before onset. Ophthalmopathy was separated from stable hyperthyroidism by a 13 V-J signature model, with about 86% sensitivity and about 84% specificity obtained in cross-validation and 80%/75% obtained in testing.

TCR beta CDR3 regions were amplified from RNA transcripts. The first round of RT-PCR for the TCR CDR3 was performed with the HTBI primer set and the Qiagen OneStep RT-PCR kit. Libraries were constructed in a second round of multiplex PCR, after which size selection and purification were performed. Paired-end sequencing of the libraries was performed with 100 bp reads on an Illumina HiSeq2000. As for the original processing: SOAPnuke was used to process the raw data, removing reads that contained adapters or uncalled bases, had a mean Phred below 15, or lacked an exact match to the constant primer or identifier. COPE v1.2.5 was used to merge the high-quality paired reads, and each unique nucleotide sequence was defined as a clonotype. MiTCR v1.1 was used to align clonotypes to the IMGT TRBV, TRBD and TRBJ reference segments. The analysis was restricted to V-J combinations with a frequency above 0.0001, which together covered 99.2% of the repertoires. The TCS score was defined as the ratio of F50 (clonal expansion) to E x V (chaos), calculated using BLOSUM62-based TCRdist between CDR3 peptides within each V-J. Welch's t-statistics and random forest reduced roughly 540 V-J features to 13, which were used in a naive Bayes classifier (R e1071). TCRdb reanalyzed the raw reads on its own, using fastp at Q25 for trimming and MiXCR for clone calling, and kept in-frame beta chains. One record per CDR3 amino acid sequence lists the most common genes and DNA. These V and J calls are TCRdb output, not the study's own analysis. For this sample there are hundreds of thousands of distinct CDR3 sequences; just under 20% appear just once. Approximately 48% of the sample is in the top ten clones.

Ophthalmopathy patients had moderately to severely active disease, with a Clinical Activity Score of 3 or more, a NOSPECS grade of 4 or more, and a disease duration of less than 3 months. Any patient with an uncontrolled infection, another autoimmune disease, pregnancy or lactation was excluded. Diagnoses were based on clinical symptoms, serum thyroxine and TRAb, thyroid ultrasound and orbital computed tomography. PBMCs were isolated from about 9.2 ml of fresh peripheral blood by Ficoll-Paque density gradient centrifugation. Trizol reagent was used to extract total RNA, and RNA quality was then checked on an Agilent 2100 Bioanalyzer. Relative to germline, V is 3 bases shorter and J is 8 bases shorter, with 16 bases between their ends. From the cysteine up to the phenylalanine, the CDR3 has a length of 14 residues. Of the read, only the CDR3 DNA is kept; its 42 bases are in frame from base 1. Via the germline V gene, CDR1 is SGDLS and CDR2 YYNGEE.

This TCR derives from a man aged 35 to 55 with Graves' ophthalmopathy. The V gene is TRBV9 and the J gene is TRBJ2-3, with the D gene not confidently named. The sequenced material came from blood. The CDR3 protein is CASSAHDVGGTQYF. The bases are TGTGCCAGCAGCGCGCACGACGTCGGTGGTACGCAGTATTTT. The variable domain in full, with residues beyond the CDR3 obtained from the reference TRBV9 and TRBJ2-3 genes, is DSGVTQTPKHLITATGQRVTLRCSPRSGDLSVYWYQQSLDQGLQFLIQYYNGEERAKGNILERFSAQQFPDLHSELNLSSLELGDSALYFCASSAHDVGGTQYFGPGTRLTVL.